These T cell receptor beta chains were read from a single sample in a study of cytomegalovirus exposure and HLA in healthy donors. The repertoire was sequenced with immunoSEQ multiplex PCR; TCRdb's copy has only in-frame clones and lacks some. This table has about 170,000 clones, roughly 80% appearing once. Sequenced: PBMCs. Source of these receptors: a woman under 30 in good health and CMV-seronegative. Each CDR3 is given with its conserved first and last residue. The D gene is left open where the match is weak. Clone sizes are given selectively: once, few, many, or a class where the clone is expanded.

v_call,j_call,clone_size,d_call,cdr3_aa,cdr3_nt
TRBV18,TRBJ2-2,.,.,CASSGGGASGELFF,TGTGCCAGCTCAGGAGGGGGCGCATCCGGGGAGCTGTTTTTT
TRBV18,TRBJ2-3,.,.,CASSPLAASTDTQYF,TGTGCCAGCTCACCACTAGCGGCAAGCACAGATACGCAGTATTTT
TRBV6-1,TRBJ2-7,once,TRBD1,CATSSLGQNYEQYF,TGTGCCACTTCATCGCTGGGACAGAATTACGAGCAGTACTTC
TRBV10-2,TRBJ1-3,.,.,CASGSDRTGGNTIYF,TGCGCCAGCGGTTCCGACAGGACTGGGGGAAACACCATATATTTT
TRBV4-2,TRBJ2-3,once,TRBD1,CASSHDRGGGTDTQYF,TGTGCCAGCAGCCATGACAGGGGTGGAGGCACAGATACGCAGTATTTT
TRBV14,TRBJ2-1,.,TRBD2,CASSRGLAVNEQFF,TGTGCCAGCAGCCGGGGACTAGCCGTCAATGAGCAGTTCTTC
TRBV7-2,TRBJ2-3,.,TRBD2,CASSDSGGSTDTQYF,TGTGCCAGCAGCGATAGCGGGGGAAGCACAGATACGCAGTATTTT
TRBV18,TRBJ2-7,.,TRBD1,CASSQDRGVSYEQYF,TGTGCCAGCTCCCAGGACAGGGGGGTATCCTACGAGCAGTACTTC
TRBV7-6,TRBJ2-5,few,.,CASSLEGGWTTQYF,TGTGCCAGCAGCTTAGAGGGGGGGTGGACGACCCAGTACTTC
TRBV5-1,TRBJ1-1,.,TRBD1,CASSADRAGGTEAFF,TGCGCCAGCAGCGCGGACAGGGCTGGAGGCACTGAAGCTTTCTTT
TRBV19,TRBJ2-3,.,.,CASTMRLGRAADTQYF,TGTGCCAGTACTATGCGCCTGGGCCGAGCCGCAGATACGCAGTATTTT
TRBV6-6,TRBJ2-7,few,TRBD1,CASSREDRGGNEQYF,TGTGCCAGCAGTCGCGAGGACAGGGGAGGAAACGAGCAGTACTTC
TRBV7-9,TRBJ1-2,once,TRBD1,CASSSPGTVDLSGYTF,TGTGCCAGCAGCTCACCCGGGACAGTGGATTTATCTGGCTACACCTTC
TRBV28,TRBJ1-2,.,TRBD1,CASSLSGGGGYTF,TGTGCCAGCAGTTTATCAGGGGGCGGAGGCTACACCTTC
TRBV19,TRBJ2-7,once,TRBD1,CASSPTDRGGGYEQYF,TGTGCCAGTAGTCCGACGGACAGGGGAGGTGGGTACGAGCAGTACTTC
TRBV21-1,TRBJ2-1,.,.,CAKLASETQPSYNEQFF,TGTGCCAAATTGGCTAGCGAGACCCAGCCCTCCTACAATGAGCAGTTCTTC
TRBV4-1,TRBJ1-2,.,.,CASSRGEVNTF,TGCGCCAGCAGTCGTGGGGAGGTGAACACCTTC
TRBV7-9,TRBJ2-1,.,TRBD1,CASSWTGRSYNEQFF,TGTGCCAGCAGCTGGACAGGGCGCTCCTACAATGAGCAGTTCTTC
TRBV5-6,TRBJ2-5,.,TRBD2,CASSLWASGRGTQYF,TGTGCCAGCAGCTTGTGGGCTAGCGGGAGGGGGACCCAGTACTTC
TRBV5-6,TRBJ2-7,.,.,CASSLSRDSYEQYF,TGTGCCAGCAGCTTAAGCCGGGACTCCTACGAGCAGTACTTC
TRBV5-1,TRBJ2-3,.,.,CASSLGLSTGTQYF,TGCGCCAGCAGCTTGGGACTGAGCACAGGTACGCAGTATTTT
TRBV2,TRBJ2-2,.,TRBD2,CASRTSVNTGELFF,TGTGCCAGCAGGACTAGCGTGAACACCGGGGAGCTGTTTTTT
TRBV18,TRBJ2-2,once,TRBD1,CASSPLEGTENTGELFF,TGTGCCAGCTCACCACTCGAAGGGACAGAGAACACCGGGGAGCTGTTTTTT
TRBV6-1,TRBJ1-5,.,TRBD1,CASSERLIGQGKNNQPQHF,TGTGCCAGCAGTGAACGCTTAATAGGACAGGGAAAGAACAATCAGCCCCAGCATTTT
TRBV9,TRBJ2-2,.,TRBD1,CASSARQQGAGTGELFF,TGTGCCAGCAGCGCCCGACAACAGGGGGCGGGCACCGGGGAGCTGTTTTTT
TRBV4-3,TRBJ2-7,.,.,CASSVTTGGGSYEQYF,TGCGCCAGCAGCGTCACTACAGGGGGGGGATCCTACGAGCAGTACTTC
TRBV5-1,TRBJ1-2,once,.,CASSPFQGDYGYTF,TGCGCCAGCAGCCCCTTCCAGGGCGACTATGGCTACACCTTC
TRBV19,TRBJ2-2,.,TRBD2,CASSMSGRAGPGELFF,TGTGCCAGTAGTATGTCCGGGAGGGCCGGGCCCGGGGAGCTGTTTTTT
TRBV19,TRBJ2-3,.,TRBD2,CATTRRGAGVGDTQYF,TGTGCCACCACGAGACGGGGAGCGGGAGTCGGGGATACGCAGTATTTT
TRBV25-1,TRBJ2-1,.,TRBD1,CASSEEAGTVYNEQFF,TGTGCCAGCAGTGAAGAGGCCGGGACAGTCTACAATGAGCAGTTCTTC
TRBV11-3,TRBJ2-5,.,TRBD1,CASSPGTAIQETQYF,TGTGCCAGCAGCCCCGGGACAGCAATTCAAGAGACCCAGTACTTC
TRBV29-1,TRBJ2-1,.,TRBD1,CSGRGQAAYNEQFF,TGCAGCGGCAGGGGACAGGCAGCCTACAATGAGCAGTTCTTC
TRBV5-1,TRBJ2-1,.,TRBD1,CASSLQGRMIDEQFF,TGCGCCAGCAGCTTACAGGGGCGGATGATAGATGAGCAGTTCTTC
TRBV9,TRBJ2-7,.,TRBD2,CASSVILAGTYEQYF,TGTGCCAGCAGCGTCATACTAGCGGGAACCTACGAGCAGTACTTC
TRBV28,TRBJ2-7,.,TRBD1,CASRRQGSEQYF,TGTGCCAGCAGAAGACAGGGTTCCGAGCAGTACTTC
TRBV5-1,TRBJ1-1,.,.,CASRGDVNTEAFF,TGCGCCAGCAGGGGCGACGTGAACACTGAAGCTTTCTTT
TRBV4-1,TRBJ2-5,.,.,CASRPTEGALQETQYF,TGCGCCAGCAGACCGACGGAGGGGGCCTTGCAAGAGACCCAGTACTTC
TRBV5-4,TRBJ2-5,.,.,CASADPADRPETQYF,TGTGCCAGCGCCGACCCGGCCGACAGGCCCGAGACCCAGTACTTC
TRBV2,TRBJ2-7,.,.,CASSVALEQYF,TGTGCCAGCAGTGTAGCCCTCGAGCAGTACTTC
TRBV30,TRBJ1-1,few,.,CAWNQGHTEAFF,TGTGCCTGGAACCAGGGGCACACTGAAGCTTTCTTT
TRBV7-2,TRBJ2-1,.,TRBD1,CASSTQGSYNEQFF,TGTGCCAGCAGCACACAGGGGTCCTACAATGAGCAGTTCTTC
TRBV5-4,TRBJ2-1,.,.,CASSLAVTRDEQFF,TGTGCCAGCAGCTTGGCAGTGACTCGGGATGAGCAGTTCTTC
TRBV7-9,TRBJ2-1,once,.,CASSLTSIASYNEQFF,TGTGCCAGCAGCTTAACCTCAATAGCGAGTTACAATGAGCAGTTCTTC
TRBV6-1,TRBJ2-1,once,.,CASSAQGFYNEQFF,TGTGCCAGCAGTGCGCAGGGTTTCTACAATGAGCAGTTCTTC
TRBV7-3,TRBJ2-7,once,TRBD2,CASSLGTSGNEQYF,TGTGCCAGCAGCTTAGGGACTAGCGGGAATGAGCAGTACTTC
TRBV13,TRBJ2-5,.,TRBD2,CASSLGLAGGIFQETQYF,TGTGCCAGCAGCTTAGGACTAGCGGGAGGTATATTTCAAGAGACCCAGTACTTC
TRBV5-5,TRBJ2-3,.,TRBD2,CASSLVGSGTTSTDTQYF,TGTGCCAGCAGCTTGGTTGGTAGCGGGACTACTAGCACAGATACGCAGTATTTT
TRBV7-9,TRBJ1-3,.,.,CASSSVIFGNTIYF,TGTGCCAGCAGCTCAGTGATTTTTGGAAACACCATATATTTT
TRBV27,TRBJ1-1,.,.,CASSFLAGENTEAFF,TGTGCCAGCAGTTTTCTTGCAGGGGAGAACACTGAAGCTTTCTTT